This is a list of T cell receptor beta chains from one sample in a study of cytomegalovirus exposure and HLA in healthy donors. TCRdb keeps only in-frame clones here, not all; method: immunoSEQ multiplex PCR. The sample carries about 180,000 clones, around 83% recorded once. Sequencing was done on a sample of PBMCs. The source of these receptors is a girl aged 2-10 years in good health and CMV-seropositive. CDR3s include the opening cysteine and the closing phenylalanine or tryptophan. The order of the fields is D gene, clone size, J gene, V gene, CDR3 protein, CDR3 DNA. D genes are given only for firm matches. Clone size is given for some rows only: seen once, a few or many times, or a class if the clone is expanded.

>-|-|TRBJ1-5|TRBV30
CAWNKGGDQPQHF
TGTGCCTGGAACAAAGGGGGAGATCAGCCCCAGCATTTT
>TRBD1|-|TRBJ2-3|TRBV7-6
CASRKGTGSTDTQYF
TGTGCCAGCAGAAAGGGGACAGGGAGCACAGATACGCAGTATTTT
>-|-|TRBJ1-2|TRBV5-6
CASSLIDREAYGYTF
TGTGCCAGCAGCTTGATAGATAGAGAGGCGTATGGCTACACCTTC
>-|-|TRBJ2-2|TRBV7-2
CASSLQGMGGELFF
TGTGCCAGCAGCTTACAGGGGATGGGTGGGGAGCTGTTTTTT
>TRBD1|-|TRBJ1-3|TRBV4-2
CASSHEQGGGNTIYF
TGTGCCAGCAGCCACGAACAGGGGGGAGGAAACACCATATATTTT
>-|-|TRBJ1-2|TRBV11-2
CASSLGGSGAYGYTF
TGTGCCAGCAGCTTGGGGGGTTCGGGTGCCTATGGCTACACCTTC
>TRBD1|-|TRBJ1-2|TRBV29-1
CSVDEGTGSSHGYTF
TGCAGCGTCGACGAGGGGACAGGTTCCTCGCATGGCTACACCTTC
>-|-|TRBJ2-1|TRBV30
CAWSYAFNEQFF
TGTGCCTGGAGTTACGCGTTTAATGAGCAGTTCTTC
>-|-|TRBJ2-1|TRBV10-1
CASSESAATDDEQFF
TGCGCCAGCAGTGAGTCCGCGGCTACCGACGATGAGCAGTTCTTC
>TRBD1|-|TRBJ1-2|TRBV30
CAWSVRGQGIGGYTF
TGTGCCTGGAGTGTACGGGGACAGGGGATCGGTGGCTACACCTTC
>-|few|TRBJ1-4|TRBV6-5
CASSYSGGTNEKLFF
TGTGCCAGCAGTTACTCGGGGGGAACTAATGAAAAACTGTTTTTT
>-|-|TRBJ2-3|TRBV14
CASSQVRGSGVTDTQYF
TGTGCCAGCAGCCAAGTGAGAGGCTCAGGGGTCACAGATACGCAGTATTTT
>-|-|TRBJ1-2|TRBV9
CASSSSRGGQSGFYGYTF
TGTGCCAGCAGCTCCTCCCGGGGGGGGCAGTCGGGCTTCTATGGCTACACCTTC
>TRBD1|-|TRBJ2-5|TRBV7-9
CASSETGEVQETQYF
TGTGCCAGCAGCGAAACAGGGGAAGTCCAAGAGACCCAGTACTTC
>-|-|TRBJ2-7|TRBV19
CASSLTVGYEQYF
TGTGCCAGTAGCCTGACAGTGGGCTACGAGCAGTACTTC
>-|-|TRBJ1-2|TRBV29-1
CSVEVSRQYGYTF
TGCAGCGTTGAAGTATCGCGGCAGTATGGCTACACCTTC
>TRBD1|-|TRBJ1-2|TRBV18
CASSQVRDREFYGYTF
TGTGCCAGCTCACAAGTACGGGACAGGGAGTTCTATGGCTACACCTTC
>TRBD1|-|TRBJ1-3|TRBV5-5
CASSIFGTDSGNTIYF
TGTGCCAGCAGCATATTTGGGACAGACTCTGGAAACACCATATATTTT
>-|few|TRBJ2-3|TRBV5-6
CASYRLSGGDTQYF
TGTGCCAGCTACCGACTATCCGGAGGGGATACGCAGTATTTT
>-|-|TRBJ1-2|TRBV7-2
CASSLAPDGLSGYGYTF
TGTGCCAGCAGCCTAGCACCAGACGGACTGAGTGGCTATGGCTACACCTTC
>-|-|TRBJ2-1|TRBV4-1
CASSQEELEWNEQFF
TGCGCCAGCAGCCAAGAGGAGCTGGAGTGGAATGAGCAGTTCTTC
>-|-|TRBJ1-4|TRBV30
CAWRAGSNEKLFF
TGTGCCTGGAGAGCAGGATCTAATGAAAAACTGTTTTTT
>-|-|TRBJ1-3|TRBV2
CASNREGGNTIYF
TGTGCCAGCAACAGGGAAGGAGGAAACACCATATACTTT
>TRBD2|-|TRBJ2-1|TRBV4-2
CASSQVTSGFPFYNEQFF
TGTGCCAGCAGCCAAGTTACTAGCGGGTTCCCTTTCTACAATGAGCAGTTCTTC
>TRBD2|once|TRBJ2-1|TRBV5-1
CASSFSGSNEQFF
TGCGCCAGCAGCTTTAGCGGGAGCAATGAGCAGTTCTTC
>TRBD2|-|TRBJ2-1|TRBV6-1
CASRNSGTKSNEQFF
TGTGCCAGCAGGAATAGCGGGACTAAATCGAATGAGCAGTTCTTC
>-|-|TRBJ2-1|TRBV11-2
CASSSGVLVDEQFF
TGTGCCAGCAGCTCGGGAGTCTTGGTGGATGAGCAGTTCTTC
>-|-|TRBJ1-1|TRBV11-3
CASSSHRTSTEAFF
TGTGCCAGCAGCTCCCACCGCACAAGCACTGAAGCTTTCTTT
>TRBD1|-|TRBJ1-1|TRBV14
CASSQSTGANTEAFF
TGTGCCAGCAGCCAGTCGACAGGGGCGAACACTGAAGCTTTCTTT
>-|once|TRBJ1-1|TRBV6-1
CASSHRVGTEAFF
TGTGCCAGCAGTCACAGGGTAGGGACTGAAGCTTTCTTT
>TRBD1|few|TRBJ2-7|TRBV5-4
CASSLEGASYEQYF
TGTGCCAGCAGCTTAGAGGGGGCGTCCTACGAGCAGTACTTC
>-|few|TRBJ2-7|TRBV19
CASSISRNYEQYF
TGTGCCAGTAGTATATCGAGGAACTACGAGCAGTACTTC
>-|medium-sized|TRBJ1-1|TRBV5-6
CASSLDRDTEAFF
TGTGCCAGCAGCTTGGACAGGGACACTGAAGCTTTCTTT
>-|-|TRBJ1-1|TRBV13
CASSLVRDTEAFF
TGTGCCAGCAGCTTAGTGCGGGACACTGAAGCTTTCTTT
>TRBD1|once|TRBJ1-4|TRBV12-5
CASGLGQGDEKLFF
TGTGCTAGTGGTTTGGGACAGGGGGATGAAAAACTGTTTTTT
>-|-|TRBJ2-3|TRBV6-5
CASSRGLRDTDTQYF
TGTGCCAGCAGTCGGGGACTTCGGGACACAGATACGCAGTATTTT
>-|-|TRBJ2-7|TRBV5-6
CASSIRPIRGDEQYF
TGTGCCAGCAGCATTCGGCCTATCAGGGGGGACGAGCAGTACTTC
>-|-|TRBJ2-2|TRBV10-2
CASTGSWPGELFF
TGCGCCAGCACGGGTAGCTGGCCCGGGGAGCTGTTTTTT
>TRBD2|-|TRBJ2-1|TRBV28
CASSLELAGDKQFF
TGTGCCAGCAGTTTGGAACTAGCGGGAGATAAGCAGTTCTTC
>TRBD1|-|TRBJ1-2|TRBV29-1
CSVTGTGYYGYTF
TGCAGCGTCACCGGGACAGGCTACTATGGCTACACCTTC
>TRBD2|-|TRBJ2-1|TRBV5-1
CASSLEGLAFHEQFF
TGCGCCAGCAGCTTGGAGGGACTAGCGTTCCATGAGCAGTTCTTC
>-|-|TRBJ2-2|TRBV30
CAWSSGSGELFF
TGTGCCTGGAGTTCGGGGTCCGGGGAGCTGTTTTTT
>TRBD2|-|TRBJ2-3|TRBV10-1
CASRLAGISTDTQYF
TGCGCCAGTCGACTAGCGGGAATTAGCACAGATACGCAGTATTTT
>-|-|TRBJ1-2|TRBV4-2
CASSQVAGLAALGYTF
TGTGCCAGCAGCCAAGTTGCAGGCCTGGCTGCCCTCGGCTACACCTTC
>-|-|TRBJ2-5|TRBV7-8
CASSSRETQYF
TGTGCCAGCAGCTCCAGAGAGACCCAGTACTTC